Presented here are 6 T cell receptor beta chains from one specimen sequenced in a study of T-cell reconstitution after alpha-beta-depleted transplantation in children. Library preparation (for TCRbeta) was performed with unique molecular identifiers. One entry per CDR3 protein, called by TCRdb with MiXCR from the PCR reads. The table lists roughly 300,000 distinct CDR3 sequences, 11% of them singletons. Source: peripheral blood, taken 180 days after TCRalphabeta/CD19-depleted stem cell transplant. These receptors all stem from a male patient aged 2-10 years who had a stem cell transplant for chronic granulomatous disease, so the T cells may come from the graft donor.

This clonotype has a single count. An end of the junction differs from the germline gene, which may be a read error. This chain uses TRBV20-1 with TRBJ2-7; D ambiguous. CDR1 is DFQATT and CDR2 is SNEGSKA in the germline V gene (reference sequence). This CDR3 region has 13 residues. In DNA, the CDR3 is TGCAGTGCCCGCCGACCGGTATCCTCCGAGCAGTACTTC. Translation gives CSARRPVSSEQYF.

Ten or more counts support this clonotype. The chain is built from TRBV5-1 and TRBJ2-7; TRBD1 agrees at 10 bases. V lost 4 bases and J lost 5; bases outside the gene matches: 6. Germline V lookup: CDR1 SGHRS, CDR2 YFSETQ. The CDR3 covers 14 residues. CDR3 in amino acids: CASSPGQGTNEQYF. CDR3 in DNA: TGCGCCAGCAGCCCGGGACAGGGGACTAACGAGCAGTACTTC. The entire variable domain, with the rest obtained from reference TRBV5-1 and TRBJ2-7, is as follows: KAGVTQTPRYLIKTRGQQVTLSCSPISGHRSVSWYQQTPGQGLQFLFEYFSETQRNKGNFPGRFSGRQFSNSRSEMNVSTLELGDSALYLCASSPGQGTNEQYFGPGTRLTVT.

This clonotype was detected ten times or more. This chain's CDR3 is CASSFYDPDTQYF. The DNA of the CDR3 is TGTGCCAGCAGCTTTTACGACCCAGATACGCAGTATTTT. This chain uses TRBV7-9 with TRBJ2-3; no clear D. The CDR3 runs to 13 residues. V shed 3 bases and J shed 4 bases, with 8 bases lying between them. Germline assignment: CDR1 SEHNR and CDR2 FQNEAQ (reference sequence).

This clonotype was counted at least ten times. The chain links TRBV20-1 to TRBJ2-7, with 7 bases aligning to TRBD1. V lost 2 bases to trimming and J lost 3 bases; unmatched junction nucleotides: 7. Germline CDR1 and CDR2: DFQATT and SNEGSKA (reference sequence). The CDR3 is made up of 14 amino acids. The CDR3 DNA follows: TGCAGTGCTAGACCCAGGGGGACCCTCTACGAGCAGTACTTC. Translated: CSARPRGTLYEQYF.

A remark on this clonotype: This may arise from a read error, as a much more abundant clone is one base away. The gene calls are TRBV12-3 or TRBV12-4 and TRBJ2-1; 7 bases are shared with TRBD2. CDR3 length: 17 residues. Unmatched junction bases numbered 17, after V lost 2 bases and J lost 10 bases. CDR3 protein: CASSLIVSGTTSWEQFF. The CDR3, as DNA: TGTGCCAGCAGTTTAATCGTCAGCGGGACCACTAGTTGGGAGCAGTTCTTC.

This clonotype was observed many times. The chain links TRBV9 to TRBJ2-1; possible D gene TRBD2, 7 bases. The CDR3 totals 14 residues. The germline V and J ends were trimmed by 0 bases and 6 bases, with 10 bases remaining between them. Germline values: CDR1 SGDLS, CDR2 YYNGEE. The CDR3 spells CASSVDRGANEQFF. DNA for the CDR3: TGTGCCAGCAGCGTAGACCGGGGGGCCAATGAGCAGTTCTTC.